Each of the 22 T cell receptor beta chains below was sequenced from the same sample in a study of cytomegalovirus exposure and HLA in healthy donors. Use of 60 Vbeta and 13 Jbeta primers characterized the PCR. Sequencing used immunoSEQ multiplex PCR; TCRdb keeps in-frame clones, though not all of them. Here the sample spans about 98,000 clones, 60% to 80% being singletons. The sequenced sample was PBMCs. These receptors came from a male donor in good health and CMV-seropositive.

V is TRBV7-2 and J is TRBJ1-2; 8 nucleotides align to TRBD1. V was clipped by 5 bases and J by 4 bases; unmatched bases: 3. The CDR3 spans 13 residues. CDR1 is SGHTA, CDR2 FQGNSA, per germline. The CDR3, as DNA: TGTGCCAGCAGCAACGACAGGGGCTATGGCTACACCTTC. This translates into CASSNDRGYGYTF.

This clone was seen a few times. The chain employs TRBV30 and TRBJ2-7, with 10 bases aligning to TRBD2. This CDR3 comprises 13 residues. CDR1 and CDR2 from the germline V gene are GTSNPN and SVGIG (reference sequence). V trimming: 0 bases; J trimming: 6 bases; junction bases outside the gene matches: 2. DNA for the CDR3: TGTGCCTGGAGTGTACGACTAGCGGGCGAGCAGTACTTC. Translating gives CAWSVRLAGEQYF. Combining the CDR3 with reference TRBV30 and TRBJ2-7 gives the whole variable domain SQTIHQWPATLVQPVGSPLSLECTVEGTSNPNLYWYRQAAGRGLQLLFYSVGIGQISSEVPQNLSASRPQDRQFILSSKKLLLSDSGFYLCAWSVRLAGEQYFGPGTRLTVT.

The chain uses TRBV28 and TRBJ2-5, with 12 bases identical to TRBD1. Per the germline V gene, CDR1 is MDHEN and CDR2 is SYDVKM. This CDR3 is built from 12 residues. The CDR3 region is CASGQGAETQYF. The CDR3 nucleotides read TGTGCGTCGGGACAGGGGGCAGAGACCCAGTACTTC.

The chain carries TRBV11-3 and TRBJ2-5; TRBD2 agrees at 7 bases. Germline lookup yields CDR1 SGHNT and CDR2 YENEEA. The CDR3 is 16 amino acids. Trimming removed 2 bases from V and 4 bases from J; junction bases left unmatched: 10. CDR3: CASSLILGGKRETQYF. The CDR3, as DNA: TGTGCCAGCAGCTTAATACTCGGGGGGAAGCGAGAGACCCAGTACTTC.

This clone was observed a handful of times. This chain joins TRBV4-3 and TRBJ2-1; 7 bases are a match to TRBD2. CDR1 and CDR2 (germline): LGHNA, YSLEER. With 0 bases clipped from V and 6 bases from J, the junction kept 11 bases outside the gene matches. The CDR3 length is 17 residues. The CDR3 nucleotides are TGCGCCAGCAGCCAAGATGGGGACTATCTCCGGGGCAATGAGCAGTTCTTC. It codes for CASSQDGDYLRGNEQFF.

The rearrangement joins TRBV5-5 to TRBJ2-2; D call uncertain. V lost 1 base to trimming and J lost 4 bases, with 11 bases between them. The germline V gene has CDR1 SGHKS and CDR2 YYEKEE (reference sequence). The CDR3 runs to 15 residues. For the CDR3, the DNA is TGTGCCAGCAGCTTGATACATACTATCACCGGGGAGCTGTTTTTT. Protein: CASSLIHTITGELFF.

V is TRBV11-1 and J is TRBJ2-1; TRBD2 agrees at 12 bases. This CDR3 is built from 17 residues. The V and J ends lost 3 bases and 4 bases, in that order; junction bases with no gene match: 7. Germline V CDR1 and CDR2: SGHAT, FQDESV (reference sequence). The CDR3 DNA reads TGTGCCAGCAGCTTTAAGGTACTAGCGGGAGGTTACAATGAGCAGTTCTTC. Translation gives CASSFKVLAGGYNEQFF.

This clone has just a few counts. The V gene is TRBV7-9, the J gene TRBJ1-5, with 7 bases fitting TRBD1. Germline trimming cut 0 bases from V and 4 bases from J; bases unmatched to any gene: 0. This CDR3 has 14 residues. The germline CDR1 and CDR2 sequences are SEHNR and FQNEAQ (reference sequence). This CDR3 is CASSLAQGNQPQHF. CDR3 in DNA: TGTGCCAGCAGCTTAGCACAGGGGAATCAGCCCCAGCATTTT.

The V call is TRBV4-2, the J call TRBJ2-1; weak D call: TRBD2 (5 bases). The CDR3 is 14 amino acids. The germline gives CDR1 LGHNA, CDR2 YNFKEQ. V was clipped by 6 bases and J by 4 bases, with 13 bases between them. CDR3 residues: CASSRVGSYNEQFF. DNA of the CDR3: TGTGCCAGCAGTAGGGTAGGGAGTTACAATGAGCAGTTCTTC.

The chain uses TRBV7-2 and TRBJ2-5, with D unresolved. Germline assignment: CDR1 SGHTA and CDR2 FQGNSA. Trimming took 4 bases from V and 4 from J, leaving 16 bases between them. The CDR3 is made up of 15 amino acids. This chain's CDR3 is CASSSRPLGSETQYF. In DNA, the CDR3 is TGTGCCAGCAGCTCTAGACCCTTGGGTTCAGAGACCCAGTACTTC. The variable domain in full, completed from reference TRBV7-2 and TRBJ2-5, reads GAGVSQSPSNKVTEKGKDVELRCDPISGHTALYWYRQSLGQGLEFLIYFQGNSAPDKSGLPSDRFSAERTGGSVSTLTIQRTQQEDSAVYLCASSSRPLGSETQYFGPGTRLLVL.

The chain carries TRBV5-6 and TRBJ1-2; D gene uncertain. The CDR3 totals 14 residues. CDR1 is SGHDT, CDR2 YYEEEE, per germline. Trimming removed 3 bases from V and 0 bases from J, with 9 bases in between. CDR3 sequence reads: CASSSSGANYGYTF. The CDR3 nucleotides are TGTGCCAGCAGCTCTAGCGGTGCTAACTATGGCTACACCTTC.

The chain couples TRBV5-6 to TRBJ1-4; D gene uncertain. Trimming took 2 bases from V and 6 from J, leaving 23 bases between them. The V gene's germline CDR1 is SGHDT and CDR2 YYEEEE. The CDR3 is made up of 18 amino acids. CDR3 region: CASSLGSLNSQWDEKLFF. CDR3 in DNA: TGTGCCAGCAGCTTAGGTTCCCTAAACAGCCAGTGGGATGAAAAACTGTTTTTT. Full variable domain (missing parts from reference TRBV5-6 and TRBJ1-4): DAGVTQSPTHLIKTRGQQVTLRCSPKSGHDTVSWYQQALGQGPQFIFQYYEEEERQRGNFPDRFSGHQFPNYSSELNVNALLLGDSALYLCASSLGSLNSQWDEKLFFGSGTQLSVL.

The chain couples TRBV5-1 to TRBJ2-7, with D possibly matching TRBD2 (5 bases). Germline-derived CDR1 and CDR2 are SGHRS and YFSETQ. The CDR3 consists of 14 residues. The V gene lost 0 bases and the J gene lost 5 bases, with 12 bases spanning the gap. The CDR3 loop reads CASSLGGEANEQYF. As DNA, the CDR3 is TGCGCCAGCAGCTTGGGGGGAGAGGCAAACGAGCAGTACTTC.

This clone showed up just a few times. The DNA for the CDR3 is TGTGCCAGCAGCCAAGCCCCGGGACTAGCGGGCACCTACAATGAGCAGTTCTTC. This translates into CASSQAPGLAGTYNEQFF. The chain combines TRBV4-2 with TRBJ2-1; TRBD2 agrees at 12 bases. The CDR3 has 18 amino acids. In germline, CDR1 is LGHNA, CDR2 YNFKEQ. V dropped 1 base and J dropped 2; count of bases not matched to a gene: 6.

The chain couples TRBV6-6 to TRBJ1-2; perhaps TRBD1 as D (5 bases). CDR3 length: 16 amino acids. The V end lost 7 bases, the J end lost 2 bases, and 20 bases lay between the germline ends. Germline CDR1 and CDR2: MNHNY and SVGAGI (reference sequence). CDR3 loop: CASIPGLRALNYGYTF. The CDR3 nucleotides are TGTGCCAGCATCCCGGGACTTCGAGCATTGAACTATGGCTACACCTTC.

The J gene is TRBJ2-1, the V gene TRBV11-2; tentative D call: TRBD1 (5 bases). V was pared by 5 bases and J by 3 bases, with 14 bases between. CDR3 length: 15 residues. CDR1 is SGHAT, CDR2 FQNNGV, per germline. CDR3 sequence: CASSLQGPFYNEQFF. In DNA, the CDR3 is TGTGCCAGCAGCCTCCAGGGTCCTTTCTACAATGAGCAGTTCTTC.

The sample holds one count of this clone. The chain uses TRBV2 and TRBJ2-1; weak D call: TRBD2 (6 bases). The germline gives CDR1 SNHLY, CDR2 FYNNEI. The ends were cut back, 5 bases at V and 14 bases at J, with 19 bases in the middle. The CDR3 has 13 residues. CDR3 in amino acids: CASSKPGLQGEFF. In DNA form, the CDR3 reads TGTGCCAGCAGTAAGCCGGGACTCCAAGGTGAGTTCTTC.

This clone was seen a handful of times. The chain carries TRBV6-5 and TRBJ1-1; D gene uncertain. The CDR3 extends over 12 amino acids. Germline-derived CDR1 and CDR2 are MNHEY and SVGAGI. Trimming removed 5 bases from V and 4 bases from J, with 8 bases in between. CDR3 nucleotides: TGTGCCAGCAGTCGAGAAAGCACTGAAGCTTTCTTT. Its translation: CASSRESTEAFF.

The rearrangement links TRBV18 to TRBJ1-5, with D possibly matching TRBD1 (5 bases). Per germline, CDR1 KGHSH and CDR2 LQKENI. The CDR3 runs to 14 residues. V lost 5 bases and J lost 1, with 9 bases in between. The CDR3 nucleotides are TGTGCCAGCTCAGGAGGGGTAAGCAATCAGCCCCAGCATTTT. Amino acid sequence: CASSGGVSNQPQHF. The whole variable domain, remainder taken from reference TRBV18 and TRBJ1-5, is NAGVMQNPRHLVRRRGQEARLRCSPMKGHSHVYWYRQLPEEGLKFMVYLQKENIIDESGMPKERFSAEFPKEGPSILRIQQVVRGDSAAYFCASSGGVSNQPQHFGDGTRLSIL.

The gene calls are TRBV14 and TRBJ2-3; D is possibly TRBD1 (7 bases). CDR3 length: 17 amino acids. Germline lookup yields CDR1 SGHDN and CDR2 FVKESK. Trimming took 3 bases from V and 0 from J, leaving 16 bases between them. CDR3 nucleotides: TGTGCCAGCAGCCATAAAGACAGGGAGGTTAGCACAGATACGCAGTATTTT. Translated: CASSHKDREVSTDTQYF.

This sequence joins TRBV11-2 and TRBJ2-5, with 8 bases lining up with TRBD1. Germline CDR1 SGHAT, CDR2 FQNNGV. Trimming removed 4 bases from V and 5 bases from J; junction bases left unmatched: 9. This CDR3 comprises 15 residues. In DNA, the CDR3 is TGTGCCAGCAGCTACGGACAGGGATCGGGGGAGACCCAGTACTTC. Translation: CASSYGQGSGETQYF.

The V and J genes are TRBV7-2 and TRBJ2-1; maybe TRBD1 (5 bases). CDR3 length equals 19 residues. Trimming took off 2 bases at V and 7 bases at J, with 27 bases between the two ends. The germline V gene has CDR1 SGHTA and CDR2 FQGNSA. CDR3 bases: TGTGCCAGCAGCTTATACCCCAGGGCAGCCCCGACGAGAGCGAATGAGCAGTTCTTC. It encodes CASSLYPRAAPTRANEQFF.